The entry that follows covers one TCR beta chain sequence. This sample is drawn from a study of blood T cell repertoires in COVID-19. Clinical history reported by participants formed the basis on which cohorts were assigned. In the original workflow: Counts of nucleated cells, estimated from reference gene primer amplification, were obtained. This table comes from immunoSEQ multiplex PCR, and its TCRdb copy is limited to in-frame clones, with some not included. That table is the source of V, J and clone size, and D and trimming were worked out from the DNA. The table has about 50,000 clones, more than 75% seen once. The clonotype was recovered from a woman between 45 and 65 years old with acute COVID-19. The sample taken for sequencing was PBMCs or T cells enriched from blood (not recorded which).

The CDR3 region is CASTLGSGGKETQYF. The DNA of the CDR3 is TGTGCCAGTACCCTCGGAAGCGGGGGAAAAGAGACCCAGTACTTC. The V call is TRBV19, the J call TRBJ2-5, with 8 bases lining up with TRBD2. The length of the CDR3 is 15 residues. J was trimmed by 3 bases and V by 7 bases; bases with no gene match: 10. CDR1 is LNHDA, CDR2 SQIVND, per germline (reference sequence).